This TCR beta chain was sequenced for a study of cytomegalovirus exposure and HLA in healthy donors (dated by TCRdb to the late 2010s). Looking at the study overall: The 666 repertoires of the first cohort and the 95 to 150 validation repertoires were produced on the same platform, according to a later analysis. The study aimed to test whether cataloging public T cell receptors could reveal signatures of past pathogen exposure. Besides the first cohort of approximately 710 subjects, a separate validation cohort made up of 95 to 150 different subjects was used. High-throughput TCR immunosequencing, statistical association of individual TCRs with disease status, and machine learning were combined to predict cytomegalovirus infection status.

Results the study describes overall, beyond this receptor: All 120 or so repertoires were used to score co-occurrence in the validation cohort in a later analysis, because that analysis had no HLA typing for the cohort. The study listed 150 to 200 TCR beta chains as associated with cytomegalovirus. The classifier was reported to diagnose cytomegalovirus status with high specificity and sensitivity in both the original cohort and the validation cohort. According to the authors, the approach could potentially be generalized to other disease states and immunological phenotypes. Subsequent analysis determined that TCRs grouped into clusters in the first cohort also showed a tendency toward co-occurrence across the approximately 120 validation repertoires, and 85% to 95% of cluster scores exceeded 0. Three of the identified cytomegalovirus-associated TCR beta chains were confirmed in vitro to be specific for cytomegalovirus antigens. Across donors, most TCR sequences were observed very rarely, whereas some public TCRs were present in many individuals.

After removal of 6 bases from V and 5 bases from J, the junction retains 7 bases not matched to a gene. The CDR3 spans 14 residues, from the cysteine through the phenylalanine. The retained sequence is limited to the CDR3, 42 bases, with the frame set at the first base. The germline V gene (reference sequence) specifies LNHNV as CDR1 and YYDKDF as CDR2. The donors belonged to the validation cohort of over a hundred subjects, which was separate from the roughly 700-subject first cohort. A note on this clone: This clone's antigen is unknown. There are no base qualities to consult, and no much larger clone falls within one base.

Libraries were constructed by the immunoSEQ multiplex PCR assay. The authors' pipeline ran thus. A statistical classification framework was built for diagnosing cytomegalovirus status from the catalog of TCR beta chain sequences. TCRdb carries this immuneACCESS record with in-frame sequences only. Its versions omit some clonotypes, under half of them owing to an unresolved V gene in the studies checked, with the rest unexplained. V and J calls and clone size are as listed in that table; D and trimming were resolved from the DNA. The sample includes approximately 200,000 clones, with approximately 82% observed a single time. Together, the top ten hold around an eighth of the sample.

Rearrangement joined TRBV15 to TRBJ1-5; 7 junctional bases match TRBD1. The receptor was derived from a woman in her thirties in good health and CMV-seropositive. The sample consisted of PBMCs. The DNA reads TGTGCCACCAGTTGGAACAGGGGTGATCAGCCCCAGCATTTT. Its translation is CATSWNRGDQPQHF.